A single sample is the source of the 32 T cell receptor beta chains below, sequenced in a study of T-cell memory formation after mild COVID-19. Each CDR3 protein is one row after TCRdb ran MiXCR on the 5' RACE reads. The sample has about 410,000 distinct CDR3 sequences, 15% to 20% seen once; the top ten hold 20% to 25%. Sequenced sample: PBMCs or a T cell subset sorted from them (not recorded which). These receptors were taken from a man in his late teens or twenties who had mild COVID-19 (a few samples of this study predate the infection). Cell type and time point are not known.

The sample holds a few counts of this clonotype. The chain employs TRBV5-1 and TRBJ2-1, with TRBD2 identical over 10 bases. The CDR3 loop spans 18 amino acids. V was pared by 1 base and J by 2 bases, with 9 bases of the junction left unmatched. Germline V gene data show CDR1 as SGHRS and CDR2 as YFSETQ. The CDR3 DNA follows: TGCGCCAGCAGCTTGAGCGGGGGGGCCCCGTGGCCCTACAATGAGCAGTTCTTC. Its translation: CASSLSGGAPWPYNEQFF.

V gene TRBV7-3 combines with J gene TRBJ1-2, with unresolved D. The CDR3 covers 17 residues. The germline gives CDR1 SGHTA, CDR2 FQGTGA. V shed 2 bases and J shed 7 bases, with 23 bases lying between them. The CDR3 loop is CASSLDGPVGDFGGYTF. The CDR3 DNA reads TGTGCCAGCAGCTTAGACGGGCCAGTTGGGGATTTCGGTGGCTACACCTTC.

This clonotype was picked up a small number of times. The rearrangement uses TRBV15 and TRBJ1-4; D ambiguous. V lost 5 bases, J lost 1 base, and 17 bases lay in between. The CDR3 totals 17 residues. Germline V gene data show CDR1 as LNHNV and CDR2 as YYDKDF (reference sequence). This chain's CDR3 is CATSLRSKTGTNEKLFF. Written as DNA, the CDR3 is TGTGCCACCAGCTTACGATCTAAGACGGGAACTAATGAAAAACTGTTTTTT.

A note on this clonotype: Compared with germline, one end of the junction differs, possibly owing to a read error. The rearrangement uses TRBV20-1 and TRBJ2-7; TRBD1 or TRBD2 may be the D gene (5 bases each). The V gene's germline CDR1 is DFQATT and CDR2 SNEGSKA (reference sequence). The CDR3 runs to 14 residues. The CDR3, as DNA: TGCAGTGCCAGAGGGGAGAGTTTTCCCTACGAGCAGTACTTC. Its protein is CSARGESFPYEQYF.

V and J are TRBV20-1 and TRBJ2-1; perhaps D is TRBD1 or TRBD2 (6 bases each). Trimming took 0 bases from V and 7 from J, leaving 13 bases between them. This CDR3 region has 14 residues. CDR1 DFQATT and CDR2 SNEGSKA come from the germline V gene (reference sequence). The CDR3 spells CSARDHQGRNEQFF. The CDR3 DNA is TGCAGTGCTAGAGACCACCAGGGGAGGAATGAGCAGTTCTTC.

The V call is TRBV7-6, the J call TRBJ1-4; TRBD1 is a possible D gene (6 bases). V lost 5 bases to trimming and J lost 5 bases, with 12 bases between them. This CDR3 region has 14 residues. Germline values: CDR1 SGHVS, CDR2 FNYEAQ. This CDR3 is CASSRRGGNEKLFF. The CDR3 region has the DNA TGTGCCAGCAGCCGTAGGGGGGGCAATGAAAAACTGTTTTTT.

The V call is TRBV11-2, the J call TRBJ1-1; 7 positions match TRBD1. V gave up 4 bases and J gave up 6 bases; unmatched junction bases: 8. Germline loops: CDR1 SGHAT, CDR2 FQNNGV. The CDR3 length is 14 residues. The CDR3 DNA sequence: TGTGCCAGCAGCTCCCCCAGGGGGGGTCCTGAAGCTTTCTTT. Translating gives CASSSPRGGPEAFF.

This clonotype was seen a handful of times. The chain employs TRBV2 and TRBJ1-5; D call uncertain. Trimming stripped 3 bases from V and 3 bases from J, with 6 bases between. Germline V CDR1 and CDR2: SNHLY, FYNNEI. The CDR3 contains 13 residues. The CDR3 DNA is TGTGCCAGCAGTGACCAAAACAATCAGCCCCAGCATTTT. Its translation is CASSDQNNQPQHF.

This chain uses TRBV5-1 with TRBJ1-4, with D unresolved. There are 16 residues in the CDR3. Per germline, CDR1 SGHRS and CDR2 YFSETQ. V lost 3 bases to trimming and J lost 8 bases, with 20 bases between them. CDR3 protein: CASSYQTGQPGEKLFF. CDR3 coding DNA: TGCGCCAGCAGCTATCAAACCGGCCAACCGGGGGAAAAACTGTTTTTT. The full variable domain, rest sourced from reference TRBV5-1 and TRBJ1-4, is KAGVTQTPRYLIKTRGQQVTLSCSPISGHRSVSWYQQTPGQGLQFLFEYFSETQRNKGNFPGRFSGRQFSNSRSEMNVSTLELGDSALYLCASSYQTGQPGEKLFFGSGTQLSVL.

The CDR3, as DNA: TGCGCCAGCAGCTTGGGCGGCAGATTTCAAGAGACCCAGTACTTC. It specifies CASSLGGRFQETQYF. This chain uses TRBV5-1 with TRBJ2-5; unclear D gene. Trimming stripped 0 bases from V and 2 bases from J, with 11 bases between. The germline V gene has CDR1 SGHRS and CDR2 YFSETQ. This CDR3 contains 15 residues.

This rearrangement joins TRBV7-8 to TRBJ2-1, with 11 bases aligning to TRBD2. With 5 bases clipped from V and 4 bases from J, the junction kept 7 bases outside the gene matches. The CDR3 is 16 residues long. CDR1 SGHVS and CDR2 FQNEAQ come from the germline V gene. CDR3 nucleotide sequence: TGTGCCAGCAGCATCAACAGACTAGCGGGGTACAATGAGCAGTTCTTC. This gives the protein CASSINRLAGYNEQFF.

This clonotype occurred a few times. This chain links TRBV7-2 with TRBJ2-1, with 11 bases lining up with TRBD2. Germline CDR1 and CDR2: SGHTA and FQGNSA. V lost 5 bases to trimming and J lost 4 bases; unmatched junction nucleotides: 4. The CDR3 is 15 amino acids. CDR3 residues: CASSALAGVYNEQFF. The CDR3 region has the DNA TGTGCCAGCAGCGCACTAGCGGGGGTATACAATGAGCAGTTCTTC.

The chain carries TRBV5-6 and TRBJ2-3; D is perhaps TRBD1 (6 bases). Looked up from germline, CDR1 is SGHDT and CDR2 is YYEEEE. CDR3 length equals 14 residues. V lost 6 bases and J lost 1, with 12 bases in between. The CDR3 region is CASTSSGGTDTQYF. The CDR3 DNA sequence: TGTGCCAGCACCTCATCAGGGGGCACAGATACGCAGTATTTT. The entire variable domain, with the rest obtained from reference TRBV5-6 and TRBJ2-3, is as follows: DAGVTQSPTHLIKTRGQQVTLRCSPKSGHDTVSWYQQALGQGPQFIFQYYEEEERQRGNFPDRFSGHQFPNYSSELNVNALLLGDSALYLCASTSSGGTDTQYFGPGTRLTVL.

This clonotype was seen only a few times. V is TRBV7-9 and J is TRBJ1-2; tentatively, D is TRBD1 (6 bases). CDR1 and CDR2 from the germline V gene are SEHNR and FQNEAQ (reference sequence). The CDR3 runs to 15 residues. V lost 3 bases and J lost 6, with 17 bases in between. CDR3 coding DNA: TGTGCCAGCAGCTTCGGGCCTGGGGGCAGGGATGGCTACACCTTC. Amino acid sequence: CASSFGPGGRDGYTF.

The table lists this clonotype with a few counts. This chain uses TRBV12-3 or TRBV12-4 with TRBJ1-1, with TRBD1 as a possible D gene (5 bases). CDR3 size: 14 residues. V lost 7 bases, J lost 0 bases, and 12 bases lay in between. The CDR3 nucleotides read TGTGCCAGCACTATCAAGGGGTTGAACACTGAAGCTTTCTTT. Translation gives CASTIKGLNTEAFF.

This clonotype was observed a few times. The rearrangement joins TRBV7-2 to TRBJ2-1; TRBD2 matches 9 bases. The trim removed 5 bases at V and 5 bases at J, leaving 7 bases unmatched. The CDR3 runs to 15 residues. Germline values: CDR1 SGHTA, CDR2 FQGNSA. The CDR3 protein is CASSPQRGENNEQFF. DNA of the CDR3: TGTGCCAGCAGCCCCCAGCGGGGGGAAAACAATGAGCAGTTCTTC. The variable domain in full, with the rest retrieved from reference TRBV7-2 and TRBJ2-1, is GAGVSQSPSNKVTEKGKDVELRCDPISGHTALYWYRQSLGQGLEFLIYFQGNSAPDKSGLPSDRFSAERTGGSVSTLTIQRTQQEDSAVYLCASSPQRGENNEQFFGPGTRLTVL.

The J gene is TRBJ1-2, the V gene TRBV5-1; D is possibly TRBD1 (6 bases). Germline CDR1 is SGHRS and CDR2 is YFSETQ. This CDR3 comprises 12 residues. Trimming removed 1 base from V and 12 bases from J, with 13 bases in between. DNA for the CDR3: TGCGCCAGCAGCTTGAGAAAAGGGGGAGACACCTTC. Translation: CASSLRKGGDTF.

This clonotype was found a few times. The CDR3 DNA reads as TGTGCCAGCAGCTTAGGGACAGGGGATCTCGAGCAGTACTTC. Encoded protein: CASSLGTGDLEQYF. V and J are TRBV7-6 and TRBJ2-7; 9 bases fit TRBD1. V was pared by 1 base and J by 6 bases, with 4 bases of the junction left unmatched. The CDR3 loop spans 14 amino acids. CDR1 is SGHVS and CDR2 is FNYEAQ in the germline V gene.

This clonotype showed up just a few times. V gene TRBV7-2 combines with J gene TRBJ2-6; D remains unclear. Trimming shortened V by 5 bases and J by 1 base, and 12 bases separated the two germline ends. The CDR3 sequence is 16 residues long. Germline V gene data show CDR1 as SGHTA and CDR2 as FQGNSA. The CDR3 bases are TGTGCCAGCAGCAGATATATGGGGTCTGGGGCCAACGTCCTGACTTTC. Translated, it gives CASSRYMGSGANVLTF.

This clonotype came up a few times. The V gene is TRBV7-8, the J gene TRBJ2-2, with 11 bases fitting TRBD1. Per germline, CDR1 SGHVS and CDR2 FQNEAQ. With V trimmed by 7 bases and J by 4 bases, 5 bases remained unmatched. The CDR3 length is 15 residues. The CDR3 nucleotides are TGTGCCAGCAAACCCGGGACAGGGGGCACCGGGGAGCTGTTTTTT. Amino acid sequence: CASKPGTGGTGELFF.

This clonotype occurred once. The V gene is TRBV27, the J gene TRBJ1-6; D is ambiguous. In germline, CDR1 is MNHEY, CDR2 SMNVEV (reference sequence). The CDR3 has 13 amino acids. Trimming took off 2 bases at V and 10 bases at J, with 9 bases between the two ends. The CDR3 region is CASSLRARSPLHF. The CDR3 DNA follows: TGTGCCAGCAGTTTACGAGCGAGGTCACCCCTCCACTTT.

This clonotype was detected a few times. The rearrangement joins TRBV7-9 to TRBJ2-2, with 7 bases aligning to TRBD1. This CDR3 has 11 amino acids. The V gene end was trimmed by 7 bases and the J gene end by 15 bases; junction bases not matched to a gene: 8. Germline CDR1 is SEHNR and CDR2 is FQNEAQ (reference sequence). The CDR3 sequence: CASTRTGWMFF. The CDR3, as DNA: TGTGCCAGCACCCGGACAGGATGGATGTTTTTT.

The chain links TRBV4-2 to TRBJ2-1; D is uncertain. Deletions cut 4 bases from V and 2 bases from J, with 12 bases between. Germline V gene lookup returns CDR1 LGHNA and CDR2 YNFKEQ. This CDR3 has 15 residues. The CDR3 coding sequence is TGTGCCAGCAGCCCTACCTCCGACGCCTACAATGAGCAGTTCTTC. This gives the protein CASSPTSDAYNEQFF.

This clonotype was counted only a few times. The chain recombines TRBV7-9 with TRBJ1-1; possibly TRBD1 for D (5 bases). CDR1 and CDR2 (germline): SEHNR, FQNEAQ (reference sequence). V dropped 3 bases and J dropped 3 bases, with 17 bases sitting between them. CDR3 length: 16 amino acids. The CDR3 spells CASSFPNGLGHTEAFF. CDR3 bases: TGTGCCAGCAGCTTCCCAAATGGACTGGGGCACACTGAAGCTTTCTTT.

This clonotype was counted ten times or more. V and J are TRBV5-1 and TRBJ1-5; D possibly corresponds to TRBD1 (5 bases). Trimming took 2 bases from V and 1 from J, leaving 10 bases between them. Germline CDR1 SGHRS, CDR2 YFSETQ. This CDR3 contains 15 residues. CDR3 sequence (DNA): TGCGCCAGCAGCTTAGCACCAGGGAGCAATCAGCCCCAGCATTTT. Residues: CASSLAPGSNQPQHF.

V usage is TRBV11-2 and J usage is TRBJ2-6, with unresolved D. This CDR3 has 17 amino acids. CDR1 and CDR2 from the germline V gene are SGHAT and FQNNGV. Deletions cut 6 bases from V and 0 bases from J, with 15 bases between. Written as DNA, the CDR3 is TGTGCCAGCAGTCCAAGGCACGGTTACTCTGGGGCCAACGTCCTGACTTTC. Translated: CASSPRHGYSGANVLTF.

The chain combines TRBV20-1 with TRBJ2-5; TRBD1 matches at 9 bases. The CDR3 has 13 amino acids. V gave up 8 bases and J gave up 7 bases; unmatched junction bases: 11. The germline V gene has CDR1 DFQATT and CDR2 SNEGSKA (reference sequence). The CDR3 protein is CSCVQGAQGTQYF. CDR3 coding DNA: TGCAGTTGCGTACAGGGGGCGCAGGGGACCCAGTACTTC.

The gene calls are TRBV7-8 and TRBJ2-5; 8 bases map to TRBD1. The J segment lost 4 bases and the V segment lost 0 bases, leaving 4 bases of the junction unmatched. The CDR3 length is 15 residues. Germline CDR1 and CDR2: SGHVS and FQNEAQ. The CDR3 nucleotides read TGTGCCAGCAGCTTAGCAGACAGGGGAGGAGAGACCCAGTACTTC. It codes for CASSLADRGGETQYF.

This chain connects TRBV4-3 to TRBJ1-2; 9 bases are a match to TRBD1. Germline V gene data show CDR1 as LGHNA and CDR2 as YSLEER. With V trimmed by 0 bases and J by 2 bases, 10 bases remained unmatched. There are 18 residues in the CDR3. CDR3 DNA sequence: TGCGCCAGCAGCCAAGATACTTCTTCACAGGGGGCGAACTATGGCTACACCTTC. This sequence encodes CASSQDTSSQGANYGYTF.

V is TRBV6-2 or TRBV6-3 and J is TRBJ2-1; D is uncertain. The CDR3 contains 12 residues. V was shortened by 5 bases and J by 8 bases, with 10 bases between the two germline ends. Germline loops: CDR1 MNHEY, CDR2 SVGEGT. The CDR3 bases are TGTGCCAGCAGTCCCCCGCGGCATGAGCAGTTCTTC. Amino acids: CASSPPRHEQFF.

Of note for this clonotype: Relative to the germline gene, one junction end is altered; a read error may explain this. The V gene is TRBV28, the J gene TRBJ1-5; D uncertain. This CDR3 has 16 residues. Germline lookup yields CDR1 MDHEN and CDR2 SYDVKM. The CDR3 sequence: CASSQGRRRGGQPKHF. The DNA for the CDR3 is TGTGCCAGCAGCCAAGGGAGGAGACGGGGAGGTCAGCCCAAGCATTTT.

The chain links TRBV24-1 to TRBJ2-5; 7 positions match TRBD1. V lost 4 bases to trimming and J lost 3 bases; unmatched junction nucleotides: 7. The germline gives CDR1 KGHDR, CDR2 SFDVKD. CDR3 length: 15 amino acids. The DNA for the CDR3 is TGTGCCACCAGTGAGCCGACAGGGCCCAAAGAGACCCAGTACTTC. Protein product: CATSEPTGPKETQYF.